The TCR beta chain under discussion was sequenced for a study of beta chain features in type 1 diabetes. Study background: Cells sorted and examined across all samples totaled roughly 98 million.

The entirety of the isolated RNA underwent reverse transcription, so expressed TCRB transcripts were sequenced. Profiled with immunoSEQ multiplex PCR; TCRdb holds only in-frame clones, not every one. The sample holds some 900,000 clones, roughly 15% seen once. General study results and limits: For Type 1 diabetes patients, all four CD4+ subsets carried TCRB CDR3s that were moderately but significantly shorter.

V dropped 5 bases and J dropped 8 bases, with 8 bases sitting between them. The CDR3 has 11 amino acids. Germline assignment: CDR1 MNHNY and CDR2 SVGAGI (reference sequence). A remark on this clone: Its antigen is unknown. The same CDR3 arises from other DNA sequences in this sample as well.

The TCR originated in a woman younger than 30 in good health. The V gene is TRBV6-6, the J gene TRBJ2-3; possibly TRBD1 for D (5 bases). Sequencing was performed on naive CD4+ T cells from blood. The CDR3 region has the DNA TGTGCCAGCAGTACAGGCGGTACGCAGTATTTT. It encodes CASSTGGTQYF.